This T cell receptor beta chain was captured in a study of OX40 agonist ivuxolimab in advanced cancers. At baseline, cycle 4 day 1, and cycle 7 day 1, blood was sampled. Sequenced by immunoSEQ multiplex PCR; TCRdb stores in-frame clones only, minus some. Of about 29,000 clones listed, around 85% are singletons. There are 13 residues in the CDR3. The germline CDR1 and CDR2 sequences are SGHAT and FQDESV (reference sequence). V was shortened by 4 bases and J by 0 bases, with 7 bases between the two germline ends. The chain links TRBV11-1 to TRBJ2-7, with D hard to call. The source of this sequence is an adult with an advanced solid tumor such as melanoma, head and neck, liver or kidney cancer. Here the sequenced sample was CD4+ or CD8+ T cells sorted from blood, taken in a trial of the OX40 agonist ivuxolimab. The CDR3 sequence is CASSSQSSYEQYF. DNA for the CDR3: TGTGCCAGCAGCTCCCAAAGCTCCTACGAGCAGTACTTC.